These T cell receptor beta chains were read from a single sample in a study of sequential checkpoint blockade in melanoma. This table comes from immunoSEQ multiplex PCR, and its TCRdb copy is limited to in-frame clones, with some not included. The sample carries fewer than 35,000 clones, roughly 73% recorded once. Sequencing used CD8+ T cells sorted from blood (inferred from file names), obtained from a patient given nivolumab and ipilimumab in sequence. These receptors all come from a human donor with melanoma. CDR3s leave out the opening cysteine and the closing phenylalanine or tryptophan.

j_call: TRBJ2-3; v_call: TRBV28; cdr3_aa: ASSSSGGTDTQY
j_call: .; v_call: TRBV5-6; cdr3_aa: ASSGDSYEQY
j_call: TRBJ2-7; v_call: TRBV7-3; cdr3_aa: ASSLNSWQGYEQY
j_call: TRBJ2-3; v_call: TRBV7-2; cdr3_aa: ASSLLLTDTQY
j_call: TRBJ2-1; v_call: TRBV2; cdr3_aa: ASSDGVNEQF
j_call: TRBJ2-4; v_call: TRBV4-3; cdr3_aa: ASSQDLRGKNIQY
j_call: TRBJ2-1; v_call: TRBV4-1; cdr3_aa: ATGLAGVGTEQF
j_call: TRBJ2-3; v_call: TRBV7-9; cdr3_aa: ASSLGRGADTQY
j_call: TRBJ2-3; v_call: TRBV4-2; cdr3_aa: ASSQYLAGSTDTQY
j_call: TRBJ2-3; v_call: TRBV9; cdr3_aa: ASSAQTGPSTDTQY
j_call: TRBJ2-1; v_call: TRBV28; cdr3_aa: ASSFGVAGDEQF
j_call: TRBJ2-7; v_call: TRBV15; cdr3_aa: ATGTGTTYEQY
j_call: TRBJ1-2; v_call: TRBV7-8; cdr3_aa: ASSPIYEGTRNYGYT
j_call: TRBJ2-7; v_call: TRBV14; cdr3_aa: ASSQAGHYEQY
j_call: TRBJ2-5; v_call: TRBV7-9; cdr3_aa: ASSFALAGFQETQY
j_call: TRBJ2-7; v_call: TRBV6-6; cdr3_aa: ASSKTPGTSGYEQY
j_call: TRBJ1-2; v_call: TRBV28; cdr3_aa: ASSSPMGGSYGYT
j_call: TRBJ1-4; v_call: TRBV25-1; cdr3_aa: ASSEYPGWEKLF
j_call: TRBJ1-2; v_call: TRBV4-1; cdr3_aa: ASSQGTAQGYT
j_call: TRBJ2-3; v_call: TRBV4-1; cdr3_aa: ASSQKASGTDTQY
j_call: TRBJ2-1; v_call: TRBV9; cdr3_aa: ASSPTLAYYNEQF
j_call: TRBJ2-7; v_call: TRBV5-1; cdr3_aa: ASTDRDSEQY
j_call: TRBJ2-1; v_call: TRBV2; cdr3_aa: ASGAQNYNEQF
j_call: TRBJ1-3; v_call: TRBV4-1; cdr3_aa: ASSPDRSGNTIY
j_call: TRBJ1-1; v_call: TRBV19; cdr3_aa: ATYTGHTEAF
j_call: TRBJ2-7; v_call: TRBV4-1; cdr3_aa: ASSQDPRLAAYEQY
j_call: TRBJ2-1; v_call: TRBV28; cdr3_aa: ASTATGYNEQF
j_call: TRBJ2-1; v_call: TRBV9; cdr3_aa: ASSGRTSGTYNEQF
j_call: TRBJ1-5; v_call: TRBV28; cdr3_aa: ASSNGQGGNQPQH
j_call: TRBJ1-5; v_call: TRBV2; cdr3_aa: ASSEIGREINQPQH
j_call: TRBJ2-5; v_call: TRBV7-7; cdr3_aa: ASSFSSGGTQY
j_call: TRBJ2-1; v_call: TRBV6-4; cdr3_aa: ASSVSGGSYNEQF
j_call: TRBJ2-7; v_call: TRBV28; cdr3_aa: ASEDFLSYEQY
j_call: TRBJ2-1; v_call: TRBV5-1; cdr3_aa: ASSSTGSYNEQF
j_call: TRBJ1-2; v_call: TRBV11-2; cdr3_aa: ASRSNLQRNYGYT
j_call: TRBJ2-7; v_call: TRBV29-1; cdr3_aa: SVELETVLTYEQY
j_call: TRBJ1-5; v_call: TRBV4-2; cdr3_aa: ASSPSGAGPLLKPQH
j_call: TRBJ1-1; v_call: TRBV11-2; cdr3_aa: ASRYGGWTEAF
j_call: TRBJ1-1; v_call: TRBV27; cdr3_aa: ASSWAGLINTEAF
j_call: TRBJ2-1; v_call: TRBV19; cdr3_aa: ASSSRGSGGYNEQF
j_call: TRBJ2-7; v_call: TRBV28; cdr3_aa: ASSFSSGGPYEQY
j_call: TRBJ2-7; v_call: TRBV5-5; cdr3_aa: ASSYLADTYEQY
j_call: TRBJ1-3; v_call: TRBV6-6; cdr3_aa: ASSGTGVGNTIY
j_call: TRBJ2-1; v_call: TRBV6-5; cdr3_aa: ASSLGTSGTNEQF
j_call: TRBJ2-5; v_call: TRBV7-9; cdr3_aa: ASSSSLIQETQY
j_call: TRBJ2-2; v_call: TRBV19; cdr3_aa: ASSTTSGRMYAGELF
j_call: TRBJ2-3; v_call: TRBV4-3; cdr3_aa: ASSQNSQKDTQY